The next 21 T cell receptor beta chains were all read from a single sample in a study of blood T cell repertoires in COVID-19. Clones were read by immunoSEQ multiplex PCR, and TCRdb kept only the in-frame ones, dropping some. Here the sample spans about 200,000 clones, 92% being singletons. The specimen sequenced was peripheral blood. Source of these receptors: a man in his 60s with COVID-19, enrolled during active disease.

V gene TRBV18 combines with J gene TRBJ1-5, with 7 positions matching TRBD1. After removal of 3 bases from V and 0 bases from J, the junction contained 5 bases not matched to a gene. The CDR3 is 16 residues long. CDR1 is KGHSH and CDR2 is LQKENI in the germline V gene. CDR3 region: CASSPRDSDSNQPQHF. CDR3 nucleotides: TGTGCCAGCTCACCGCGGGACAGCGATAGCAATCAGCCCCAGCATTTT.

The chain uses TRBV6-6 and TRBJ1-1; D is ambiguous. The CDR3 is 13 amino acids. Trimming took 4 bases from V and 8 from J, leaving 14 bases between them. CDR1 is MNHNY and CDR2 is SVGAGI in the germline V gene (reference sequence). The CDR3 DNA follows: TGTGCCAGCAGTTCACTAATTGGAGAGGAAGCTTTCTTT. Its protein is CASSSLIGEEAFF.

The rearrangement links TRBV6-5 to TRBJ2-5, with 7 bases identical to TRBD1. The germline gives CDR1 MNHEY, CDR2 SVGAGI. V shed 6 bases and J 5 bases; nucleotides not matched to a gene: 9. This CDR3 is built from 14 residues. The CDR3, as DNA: TGTGCCAGCAGGACAGGGCCCCCTTACGAGACCCAGTACTTC. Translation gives CASRTGPPYETQYF.

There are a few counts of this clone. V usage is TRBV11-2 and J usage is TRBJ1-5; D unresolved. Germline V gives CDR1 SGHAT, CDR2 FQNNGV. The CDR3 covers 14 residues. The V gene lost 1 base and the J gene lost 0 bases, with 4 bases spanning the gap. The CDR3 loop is CASSLAGSNQPQHF. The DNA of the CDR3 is TGTGCCAGCAGCTTAGCAGGTAGCAATCAGCCCCAGCATTTT.

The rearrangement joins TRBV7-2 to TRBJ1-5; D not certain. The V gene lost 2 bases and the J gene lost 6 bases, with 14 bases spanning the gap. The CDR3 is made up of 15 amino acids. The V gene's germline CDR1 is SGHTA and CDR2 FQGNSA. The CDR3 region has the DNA TGTGCCAGCAGCTTAAGTGAGGGTCTGGGTCAGCCCCAGCATTTT. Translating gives CASSLSEGLGQPQHF.

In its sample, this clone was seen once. The CDR3 DNA is TGTGCCAGCAGCGTAGGGTCGAGGGCATCCTACAATGAGCAGTTCTTC. Its protein product is CASSVGSRASYNEQFF. This chain connects TRBV9 to TRBJ2-1, with D perhaps TRBD2 (5 bases). The V gene's germline CDR1 is SGDLS and CDR2 YYNGEE. The CDR3 is 16 amino acids. V lost 0 bases to trimming and J lost 1 base, with 11 bases between them.

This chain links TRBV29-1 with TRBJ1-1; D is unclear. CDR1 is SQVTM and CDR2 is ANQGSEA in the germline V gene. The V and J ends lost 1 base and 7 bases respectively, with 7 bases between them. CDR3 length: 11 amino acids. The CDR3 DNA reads TGCAGCGTTGAAGGGCAGATTGAAGCTTTCTTT. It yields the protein CSVEGQIEAFF.

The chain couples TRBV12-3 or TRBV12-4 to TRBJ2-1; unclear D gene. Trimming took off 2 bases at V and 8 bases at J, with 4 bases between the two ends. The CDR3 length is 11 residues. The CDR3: CASSLRDEQFF. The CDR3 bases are TGTGCCAGCAGTTTAAGAGATGAGCAGTTCTTC.

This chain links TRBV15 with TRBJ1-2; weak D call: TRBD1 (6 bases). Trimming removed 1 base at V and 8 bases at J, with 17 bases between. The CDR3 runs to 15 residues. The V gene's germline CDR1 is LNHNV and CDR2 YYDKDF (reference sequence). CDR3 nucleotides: TGTGCCACCAGCAGAGGGAACCGGGACACCAAAGGCTACACCTTC. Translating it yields CATSRGNRDTKGYTF.

In DNA form, the CDR3 reads TGTGCCAGCAGCTTGATAGTAGCGGGAGTAACCGAGCAGTACTTC. It is translated as CASSLIVAGVTEQYF. V usage is TRBV11-1 and J usage is TRBJ2-7; 9 bases fit TRBD2. Unmatched junction bases numbered 9, after V lost 3 bases and J lost 6 bases. Germline-derived CDR1 and CDR2 are SGHAT and FQDESV (reference sequence). The length of the CDR3 is 15 residues.

CDR3 sequence reads: CASRTGTAGSNQPQHF. The CDR3 DNA is TGTGCCAGCAGGACCGGGACAGCAGGGAGCAATCAGCCCCAGCATTTT. The chain couples TRBV28 to TRBJ1-5; the match to TRBD1 covers 7 bases. The CDR3 has 16 residues. Unmatched junction bases numbered 9, after V lost 6 bases and J lost 1 base. CDR1 and CDR2 (germline): MDHEN, SYDVKM.

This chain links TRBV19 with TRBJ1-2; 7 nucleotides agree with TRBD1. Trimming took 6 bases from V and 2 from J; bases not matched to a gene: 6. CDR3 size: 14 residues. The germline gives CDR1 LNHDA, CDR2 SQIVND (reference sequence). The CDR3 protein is CASSPLGQNYGYTF. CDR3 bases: TGTGCCAGTAGCCCTTTGGGACAGAACTATGGCTACACCTTC. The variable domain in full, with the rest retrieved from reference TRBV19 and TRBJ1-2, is DGGITQSPKYLFRKEGQNVTLSCEQNLNHDAMYWYRQDPGQGLRLIYYSQIVNDFQKGDIAEGYSVSREKKESFPLTVTSAQKNPTAFYLCASSPLGQNYGYTFGSGTRLTVV.

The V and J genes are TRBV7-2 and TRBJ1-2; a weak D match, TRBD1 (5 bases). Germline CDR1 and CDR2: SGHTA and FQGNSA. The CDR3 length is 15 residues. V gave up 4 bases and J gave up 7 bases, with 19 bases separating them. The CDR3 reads CASSSQGGGSGGYTF. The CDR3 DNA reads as TGTGCCAGCAGCTCCCAGGGCGGGGGGTCCGGTGGCTACACCTTC.

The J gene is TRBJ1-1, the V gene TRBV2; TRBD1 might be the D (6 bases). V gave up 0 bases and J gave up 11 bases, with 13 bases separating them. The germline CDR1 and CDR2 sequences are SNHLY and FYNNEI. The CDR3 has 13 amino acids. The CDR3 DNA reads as TGTGCCAGCAGTGAAGCCCCGGACAGTATCGCTTTCTTT. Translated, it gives CASSEAPDSIAFF.

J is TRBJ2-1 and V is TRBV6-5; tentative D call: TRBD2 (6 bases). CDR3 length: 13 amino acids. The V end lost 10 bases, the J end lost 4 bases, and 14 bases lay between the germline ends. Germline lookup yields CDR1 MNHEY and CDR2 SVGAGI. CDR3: CATGRKPYNEQFF. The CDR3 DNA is TGTGCCACGGGGAGGAAGCCATACAATGAGCAGTTCTTC.

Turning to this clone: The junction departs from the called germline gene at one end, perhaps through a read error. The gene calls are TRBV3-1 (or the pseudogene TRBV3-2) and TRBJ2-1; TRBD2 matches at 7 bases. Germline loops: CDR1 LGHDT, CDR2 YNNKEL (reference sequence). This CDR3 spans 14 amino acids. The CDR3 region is CASTQSSGRNEQFF. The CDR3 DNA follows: TGTGCCAGCACCCAATCTAGCGGTCGCAATGAGCAGTTCTTC.

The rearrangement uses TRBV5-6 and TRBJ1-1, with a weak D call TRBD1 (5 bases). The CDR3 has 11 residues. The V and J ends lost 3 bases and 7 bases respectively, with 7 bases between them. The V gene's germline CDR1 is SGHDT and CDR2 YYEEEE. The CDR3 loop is CASSSGGEAFF. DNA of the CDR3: TGTGCCAGCAGCTCGGGGGGTGAAGCTTTCTTT.

CDR3 sequence reads: CASSSAGAGNTIYF. CDR3 in DNA: TGTGCCAGCAGCTCGGCCGGGGCTGGAAACACCATATATTTT. This chain uses TRBV7-2 with TRBJ1-3; D remains unclear. Trimming removed 4 bases at V and 2 bases at J, with 9 bases between. The germline gives CDR1 SGHTA, CDR2 FQGNSA. CDR3 length: 14 amino acids.

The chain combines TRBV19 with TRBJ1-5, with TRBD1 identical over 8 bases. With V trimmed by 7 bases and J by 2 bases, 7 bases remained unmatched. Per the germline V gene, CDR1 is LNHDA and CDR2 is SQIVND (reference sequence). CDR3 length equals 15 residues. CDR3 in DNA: TGTGCCAGTACCCGACAGGGGCACGGCAATCAGCCCCAGCATTTT. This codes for CASTRQGHGNQPQHF.

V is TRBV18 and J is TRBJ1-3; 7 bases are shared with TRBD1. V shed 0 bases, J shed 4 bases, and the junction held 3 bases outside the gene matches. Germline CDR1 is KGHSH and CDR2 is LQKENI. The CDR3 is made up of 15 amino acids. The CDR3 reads CASSPPTGQGNTIYF. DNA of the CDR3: TGTGCCAGCTCACCACCGACAGGGCAAGGAAACACCATATATTTT.

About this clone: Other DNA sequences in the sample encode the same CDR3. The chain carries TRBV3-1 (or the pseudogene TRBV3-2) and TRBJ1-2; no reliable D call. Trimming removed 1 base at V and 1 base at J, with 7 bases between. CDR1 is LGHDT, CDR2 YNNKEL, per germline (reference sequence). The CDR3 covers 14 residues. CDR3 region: CASSQGGRNYGYTF. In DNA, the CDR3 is TGTGCCAGCAGCCAAGGAGGGCGTAACTATGGCTACACCTTC.